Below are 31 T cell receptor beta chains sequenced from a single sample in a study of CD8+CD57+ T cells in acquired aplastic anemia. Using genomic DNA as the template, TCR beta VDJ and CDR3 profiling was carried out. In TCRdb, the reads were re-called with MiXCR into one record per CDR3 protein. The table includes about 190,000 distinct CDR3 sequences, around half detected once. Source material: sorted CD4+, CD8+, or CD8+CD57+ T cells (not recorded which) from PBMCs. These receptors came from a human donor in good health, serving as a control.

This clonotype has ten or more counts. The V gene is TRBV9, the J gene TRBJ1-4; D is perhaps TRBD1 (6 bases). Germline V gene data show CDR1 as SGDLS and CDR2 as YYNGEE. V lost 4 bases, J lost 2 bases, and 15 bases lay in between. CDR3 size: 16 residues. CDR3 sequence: CASSPLGGSTNEKLFF. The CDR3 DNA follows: TGTGCCAGCAGCCCCTTGGGGGGCTCGACTAATGAAAAACTGTTTTTT. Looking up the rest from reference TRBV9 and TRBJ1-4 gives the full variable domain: DSGVTQTPKHLITATGQRVTLRCSPRSGDLSVYWYQQSLDQGLQFLIQYYNGEERAKGNILERFSAQQFPDLHSELNLSSLELGDSALYFCASSPLGGSTNEKLFFGSGTQLSVL.

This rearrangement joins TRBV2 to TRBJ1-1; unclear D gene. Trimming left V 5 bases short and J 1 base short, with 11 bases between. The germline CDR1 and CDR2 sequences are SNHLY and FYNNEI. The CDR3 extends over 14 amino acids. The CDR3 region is CASSTATPNTEAFF. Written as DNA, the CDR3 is TGTGCCAGCAGTACCGCGACACCGAACACTGAAGCTTTCTTT.

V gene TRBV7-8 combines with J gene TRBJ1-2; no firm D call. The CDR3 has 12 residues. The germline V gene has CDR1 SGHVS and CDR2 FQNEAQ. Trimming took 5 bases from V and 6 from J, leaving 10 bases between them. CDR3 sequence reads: CASSQALNGYTF. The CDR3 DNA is TGTGCCAGCAGCCAGGCCTTGAATGGCTACACCTTC.

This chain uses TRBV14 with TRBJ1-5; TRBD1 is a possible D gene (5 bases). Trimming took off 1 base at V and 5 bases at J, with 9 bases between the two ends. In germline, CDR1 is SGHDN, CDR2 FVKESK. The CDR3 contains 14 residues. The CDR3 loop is CASSQAGFDQPQHF. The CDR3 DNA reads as TGTGCCAGCAGCCAAGCAGGGTTTGATCAGCCCCAGCATTTT.

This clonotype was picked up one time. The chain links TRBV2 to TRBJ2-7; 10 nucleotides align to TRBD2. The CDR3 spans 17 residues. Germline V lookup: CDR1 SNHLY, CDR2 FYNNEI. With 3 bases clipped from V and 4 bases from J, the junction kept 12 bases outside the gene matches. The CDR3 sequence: CASSELGSGGKEYEQYF. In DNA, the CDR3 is TGTGCCAGCAGTGAGCTTGGTAGCGGGGGGAAAGAGTACGAGCAGTACTTC.

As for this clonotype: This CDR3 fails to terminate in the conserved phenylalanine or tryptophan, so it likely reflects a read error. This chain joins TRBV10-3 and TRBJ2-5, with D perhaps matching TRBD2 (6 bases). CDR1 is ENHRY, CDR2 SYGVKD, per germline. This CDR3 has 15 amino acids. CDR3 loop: CAIGESSYRGETQYY. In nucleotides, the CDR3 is TGTGCCATCGGTGAGTCGTCGTATCGGGGGGAGACCCAGTACTAC.

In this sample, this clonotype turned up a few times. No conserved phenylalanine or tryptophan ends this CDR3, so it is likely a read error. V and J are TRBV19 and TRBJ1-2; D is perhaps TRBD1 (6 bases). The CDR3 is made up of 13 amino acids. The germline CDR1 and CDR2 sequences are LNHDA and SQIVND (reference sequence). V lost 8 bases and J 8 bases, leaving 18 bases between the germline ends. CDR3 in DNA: TGTGCCAGTTGTCTCACCCACGGGGGCGGCTACACCTAC. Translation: CASCLTHGGGYTY.

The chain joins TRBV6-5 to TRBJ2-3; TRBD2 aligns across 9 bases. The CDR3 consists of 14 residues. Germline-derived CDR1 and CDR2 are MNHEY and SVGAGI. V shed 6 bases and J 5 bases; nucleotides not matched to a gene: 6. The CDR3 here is CASRRTSVKDTQYF. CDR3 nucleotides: TGTGCCAGCAGAAGGACTAGCGTCAAAGATACGCAGTATTTT.

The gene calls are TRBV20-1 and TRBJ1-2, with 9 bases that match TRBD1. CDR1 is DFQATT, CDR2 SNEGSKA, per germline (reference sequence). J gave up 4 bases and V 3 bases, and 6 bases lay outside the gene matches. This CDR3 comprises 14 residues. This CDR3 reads CSASPGTGSYGYTF. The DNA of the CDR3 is TGCAGTGCTAGCCCCGGGACAGGGTCCTATGGCTACACCTTC.

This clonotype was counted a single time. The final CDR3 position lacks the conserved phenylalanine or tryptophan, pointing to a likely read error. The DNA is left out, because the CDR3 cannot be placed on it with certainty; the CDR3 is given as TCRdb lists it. This CDR3 reads CASSLATYSY. The chain carries TRBV12-5 and TRBJ1-2. Germline V CDR1 and CDR2: LGHNT, FRNRAP. Counting both end residues, the CDR3 totals 10 amino acids.

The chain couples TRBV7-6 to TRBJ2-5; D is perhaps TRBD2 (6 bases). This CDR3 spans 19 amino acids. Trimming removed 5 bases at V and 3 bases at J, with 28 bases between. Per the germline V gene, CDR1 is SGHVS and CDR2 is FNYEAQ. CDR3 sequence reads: CASSVEDLGWHTGEETQYF. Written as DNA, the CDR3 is TGTGCCAGCAGCGTTGAAGATCTGGGGTGGCACACGGGGGAAGAGACCCAGTACTTC.

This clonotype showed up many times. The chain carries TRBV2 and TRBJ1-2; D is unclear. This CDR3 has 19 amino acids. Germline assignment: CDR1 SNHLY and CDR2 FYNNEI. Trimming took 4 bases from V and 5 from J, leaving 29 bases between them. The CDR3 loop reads CASSAVFRQISGAGYGYTF. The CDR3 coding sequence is TGTGCCAGCAGTGCAGTCTTCCGTCAGATTTCTGGAGCGGGATATGGCTACACCTTC.

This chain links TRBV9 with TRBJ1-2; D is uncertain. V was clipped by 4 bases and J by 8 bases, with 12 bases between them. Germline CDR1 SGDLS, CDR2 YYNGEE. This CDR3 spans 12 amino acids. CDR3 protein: CASSPETGGYTF. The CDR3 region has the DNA TGTGCCAGCAGCCCGGAGACGGGAGGCTACACCTTC.

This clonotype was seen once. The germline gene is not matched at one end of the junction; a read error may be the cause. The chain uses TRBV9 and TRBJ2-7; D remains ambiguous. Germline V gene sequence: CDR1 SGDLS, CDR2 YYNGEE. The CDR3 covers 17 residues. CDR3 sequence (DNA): TGCGCCAGCAGCCAATCCCTTACCGGTAGGCCTACCTACGAGCAGTACTTC. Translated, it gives CASSQSLTGRPTYEQYF.

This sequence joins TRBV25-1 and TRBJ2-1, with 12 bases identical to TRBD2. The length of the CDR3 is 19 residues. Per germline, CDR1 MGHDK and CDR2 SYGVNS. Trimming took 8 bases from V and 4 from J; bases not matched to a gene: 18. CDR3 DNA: TGTGCCAGCGCCTCAGCTAGCGGGGGGGGGGTTTCCCTGTACAATGAGCAGTTCTTC. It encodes CASASASGGGVSLYNEQFF.

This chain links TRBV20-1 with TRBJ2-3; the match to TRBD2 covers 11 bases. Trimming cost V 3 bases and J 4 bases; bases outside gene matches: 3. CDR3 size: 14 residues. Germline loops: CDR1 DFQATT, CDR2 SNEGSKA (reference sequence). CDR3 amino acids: CSASSGGAPDTQYF. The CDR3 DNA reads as TGCAGTGCTAGTAGCGGGGGGGCCCCAGATACGCAGTATTTT.

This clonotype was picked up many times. The CDR3 DNA sequence: TGTGCCAGTAGTACGCCTGGGACAGAGGAATCACCCCTCCACTTT. This translates into CASSTPGTEESPLHF. This sequence joins TRBV19 and TRBJ1-6; 7 positions match TRBD1. CDR3 length: 15 amino acids. Germline V gene lookup returns CDR1 LNHDA and CDR2 SQIVND (reference sequence). J gave up 10 bases and V 4 bases, and 10 bases lay outside the gene matches.

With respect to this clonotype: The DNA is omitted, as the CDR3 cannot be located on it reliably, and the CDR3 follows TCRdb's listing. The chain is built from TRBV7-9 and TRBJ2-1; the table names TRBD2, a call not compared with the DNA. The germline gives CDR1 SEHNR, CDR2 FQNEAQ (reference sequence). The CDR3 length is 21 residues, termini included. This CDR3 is CASSFYICSASTSGGGNEQFF.

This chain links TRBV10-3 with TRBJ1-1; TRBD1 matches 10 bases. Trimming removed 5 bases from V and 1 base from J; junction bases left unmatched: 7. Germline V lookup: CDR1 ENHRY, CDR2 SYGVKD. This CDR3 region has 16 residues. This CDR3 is CAISPGQGSSNTEAFF. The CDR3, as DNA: TGTGCCATCAGTCCGGGACAGGGGAGCTCGAACACTGAAGCTTTCTTT.

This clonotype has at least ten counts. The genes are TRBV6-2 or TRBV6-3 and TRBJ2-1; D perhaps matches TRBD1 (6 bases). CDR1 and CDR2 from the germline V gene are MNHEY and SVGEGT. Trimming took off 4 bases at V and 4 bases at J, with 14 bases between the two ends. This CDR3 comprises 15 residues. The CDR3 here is CASSFRTVLYNEQFF. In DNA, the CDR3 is TGTGCCAGCAGTTTTAGGACAGTACTATACAATGAGCAGTTCTTC.

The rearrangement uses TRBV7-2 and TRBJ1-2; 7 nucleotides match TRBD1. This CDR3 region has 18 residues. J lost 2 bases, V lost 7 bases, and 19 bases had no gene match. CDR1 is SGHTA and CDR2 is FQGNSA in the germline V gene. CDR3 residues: CASIQTLGQPIENYGYTF. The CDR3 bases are TGTGCCAGCATCCAAACCTTGGGACAGCCTATAGAAAACTATGGCTACACCTTC.

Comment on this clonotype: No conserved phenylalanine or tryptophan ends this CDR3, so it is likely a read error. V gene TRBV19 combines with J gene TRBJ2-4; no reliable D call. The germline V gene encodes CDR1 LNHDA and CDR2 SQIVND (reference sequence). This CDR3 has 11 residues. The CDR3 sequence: CASSNRDIQYS. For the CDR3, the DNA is TGTGCCAGTAGCAATAGAGACATCCAGTACTCC.

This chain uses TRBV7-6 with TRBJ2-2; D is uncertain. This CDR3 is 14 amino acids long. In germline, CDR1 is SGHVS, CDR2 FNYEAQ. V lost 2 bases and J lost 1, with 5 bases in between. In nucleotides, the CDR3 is TGTGCCAGCAGCTTAAGCCAGAACACCGGGGAGCTGTTTTTT. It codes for CASSLSQNTGELFF.

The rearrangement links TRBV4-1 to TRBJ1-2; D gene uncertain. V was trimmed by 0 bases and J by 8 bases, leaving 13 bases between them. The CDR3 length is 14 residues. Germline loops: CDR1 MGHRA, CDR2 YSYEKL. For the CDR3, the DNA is TGCGCCAGCAGCCAAGATTATCGGACCTTGGGCTACACCTTC. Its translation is CASSQDYRTLGYTF.

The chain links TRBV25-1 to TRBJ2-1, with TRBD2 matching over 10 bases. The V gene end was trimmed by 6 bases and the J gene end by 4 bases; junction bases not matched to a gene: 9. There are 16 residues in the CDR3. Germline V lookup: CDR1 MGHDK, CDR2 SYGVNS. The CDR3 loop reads CASSARTSGAYNEQFF. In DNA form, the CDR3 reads TGTGCCAGCAGCGCCCGAACTAGCGGGGCTTACAATGAGCAGTTCTTC. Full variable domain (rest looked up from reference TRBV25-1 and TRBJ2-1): EADIYQTPRYLVIGTGKKITLECSQTMGHDKMYWYQQDPGMELHLIHYSYGVNSTEKGDLSSESTVSRIRTEHFPLTLESARPSHTSQYLCASSARTSGAYNEQFFGPGTRLTVL.

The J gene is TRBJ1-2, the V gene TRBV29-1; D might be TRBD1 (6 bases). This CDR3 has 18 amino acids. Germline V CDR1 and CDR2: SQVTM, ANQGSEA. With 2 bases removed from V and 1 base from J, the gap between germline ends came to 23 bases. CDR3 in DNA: TGCAGCGTTGAACACCGGTGGGGGGCCGGGACTGTTAACTATGGCTACACCTTC. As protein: CSVEHRWGAGTVNYGYTF.

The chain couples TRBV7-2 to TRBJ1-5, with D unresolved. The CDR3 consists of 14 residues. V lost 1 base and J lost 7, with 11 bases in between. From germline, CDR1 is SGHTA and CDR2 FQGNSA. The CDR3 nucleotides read TGTGCCAGCAGCTTAGTAGGCAGCGACCAGCCCCAGCATTTT. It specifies CASSLVGSDQPQHF.

The CDR3 region has the DNA TGTGCCAGCAGTTGGACAGGAGCGAACACTGAAGCTTTCTTT. Its protein is CASSWTGANTEAFF. This rearrangement joins TRBV12-3 or TRBV12-4 to TRBJ1-1, with 7 bases that match TRBD1. CDR3 length: 14 amino acids. V was pared by 4 bases and J by 1 base, with 3 bases of the junction left unmatched.

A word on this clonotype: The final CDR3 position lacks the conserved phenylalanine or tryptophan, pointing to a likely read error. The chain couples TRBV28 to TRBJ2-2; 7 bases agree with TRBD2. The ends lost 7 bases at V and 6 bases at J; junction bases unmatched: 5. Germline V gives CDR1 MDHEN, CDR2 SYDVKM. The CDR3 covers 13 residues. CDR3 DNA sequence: TGTGCCAGCAAGGAAGGGAGGGCCGGGGAGCTGTTTTCT. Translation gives CASKEGRAGELFS.

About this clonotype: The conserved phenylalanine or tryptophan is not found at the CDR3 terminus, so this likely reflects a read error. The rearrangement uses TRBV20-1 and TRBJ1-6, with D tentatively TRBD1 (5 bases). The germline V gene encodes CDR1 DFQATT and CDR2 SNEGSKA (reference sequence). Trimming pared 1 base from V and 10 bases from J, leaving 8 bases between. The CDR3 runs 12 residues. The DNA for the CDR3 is TGCAGTGCTAGAGGAGGGGAATCACCCCTCCACTCT. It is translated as CSARGGESPLHS.

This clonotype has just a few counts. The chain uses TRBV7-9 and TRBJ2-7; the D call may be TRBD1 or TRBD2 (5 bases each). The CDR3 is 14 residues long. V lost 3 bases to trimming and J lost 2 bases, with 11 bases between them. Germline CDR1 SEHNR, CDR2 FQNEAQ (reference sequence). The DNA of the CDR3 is TGTGCCAGCAGCTTTGGTCTGGGGGCCTACGAGCAGTACTTC. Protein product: CASSFGLGAYEQYF.